What follows describes a single T cell receptor (beta chain). The entry originates in a study of blood T cell repertoires in COVID-19. Overall study: PBMCs, B-cell-depleted T cells, or T cells provided the cDNA or gDNA that made up the material.

In the original workflow: Amplification of reference gene primers was used by the study to estimate nucleated cell counts. TCRdb keeps only in-frame clones here, not all; method: immunoSEQ multiplex PCR. V and J calls and clone size are as listed in that table; D and trimming were resolved from the DNA. The data show a few hundred thousand clones, with around nine tenths seen just once and about 1.1% held by the top ten. CDR1 MGHRA and CDR2 YSYEKL come from the germline V gene. This CDR3 is built from 15 residues. The trim removed 1 base at V and 5 bases at J, leaving 4 bases unmatched. The source is a woman aged 18 to 35 who had recovered from COVID-19. The chain links TRBV4-1 to TRBJ2-2; 7 bases fit TRBD1. The specimen was PBMCs or T cells enriched from blood (not recorded which). CDR3 bases: TGCGCCAGCAGCCAAGGGACAGGTCCGACCGGGGAGCTGTTTTTT. It yields the protein CASSQGTGPTGELFF.